These 3 T cell receptor beta chains came from one sample sequenced in a study of blood T cell repertoires in COVID-19. Clones were read by immunoSEQ multiplex PCR, and TCRdb kept only the in-frame ones, dropping some. The sample lists roughly 430,000 clones; approximately 90% were seen once. Sequenced input: PBMCs or T cells enriched from blood (not recorded which). The receptors stem from a woman aged 18-29 years who had been exposed to COVID-19.

CDR3 in amino acids: CASSKVRRLACREQFF. In DNA, the CDR3 is TGTGCCAGCAGCAAAGTCAGGAGACTAGCGTGCCGTGAGCAGTTCTTC. The V gene is TRBV21-1, the J gene TRBJ2-1; the table's TRBD2 call for D was not verified on the DNA. TRBV21-1 is classified as a pseudogene. This CDR3 region has 16 residues.

The V call is TRBV6-1, the J call TRBJ2-7; maybe TRBD2 (6 bases). The CDR3 contains 13 residues. Trimming cost V 2 bases and J 7 bases, with 12 bases left between them. Per the germline V gene, CDR1 is MNHNS and CDR2 is SASEGT. The chain's CDR3 is CASSELEGREQYF. The CDR3 DNA reads as TGTGCCAGCAGTGAATTGGAGGGAAGGGAGCAGTACTTC.

The V and J genes are TRBV12-3 or TRBV12-4 and TRBJ2-1; D perhaps matches TRBD2 (7 bases). The length of the CDR3 is 13 residues. V was clipped by 5 bases and J by 9 bases, with 14 bases between them. In DNA, the CDR3 is TGTGCCAGCAGTGCAACAGGGACTACTGAGCAGTTCTTC. Encoded protein: CASSATGTTEQFF.